Only a few counts were recorded for the clone carrying this T cell receptor beta chain. This record belongs to a study of cytomegalovirus exposure and HLA in healthy donors. 60 Vbeta and 13 Jbeta primers were used in PCR. The protocol was immunoSEQ multiplex PCR, while the TCRdb copy is restricted to in-frame clones and leaves out a portion. The sample has about 140,000 clones, approximately 80% seen once. The germline V gene has CDR1 SEHNR and CDR2 FQNEAQ (reference sequence). The CDR3 extends over 13 amino acids. Trimming pared 11 bases from V and 8 bases from J, leaving 21 bases between. This TCR came from a male donor in good health and CMV-seronegative. The rearrangement links TRBV7-9 to TRBJ1-2; D not resolved. The sample comprised PBMCs. CDR3 amino acids: CALFIRGVEGYTF. The CDR3 bases are TGTGCCCTCTTCATTCGTGGAGTGGAGGGCTACACCTTC.